A selection of T cell receptor beta chains follows, all from one sample in a study of cytomegalovirus exposure and HLA in healthy donors. Data came from immunoSEQ multiplex PCR; TCRdb stores just in-frame clones and leaves some out. Among approximately 150,000 clones listed, about four fifths were seen once. The sequenced material came from PBMCs. These TCRs come from a man between 50 and 59 years old in good health and CMV-seropositive. The CDR3 runs from the conserved cysteine through the conserved F or W. A D gene is named only where the DNA matches it firmly. Expanded clones get a size class; other rows say once, few or many, or leave the size out.

>TRBD1|TRBV7-9|.|TRBJ2-7
CASSLAKTGPYEQYF
TGTGCCAGCAGCTTAGCCAAGACAGGGCCCTACGAGCAGTACTTC
>TRBD2|TRBV27|once|TRBJ2-7
CASSSLDGRVHEQYF
TGTGCCAGCAGCTCCCTAGACGGGAGGGTACACGAGCAGTACTTC
>TRBD1|TRBV7-9|once|TRBJ2-1
CASSFRDSHNEQFF
TGTGCCAGCAGCTTCCGGGACAGCCACAATGAGCAGTTCTTC
>TRBD2|TRBV4-1|.|TRBJ2-5
CASSQDISGRGFSAQYF
TGCGCCAGCAGCCAAGATATTTCCGGGAGGGGCTTTTCAGCCCAGTACTTC
>.|TRBV16|few|TRBJ2-1
CASSRAGSFSYNEQFF
TGTGCCAGCAGCCGGGCGGGTTCCTTCTCCTACAATGAGCAGTTCTTC
>.|TRBV27|once|TRBJ2-3
CASSFRSTDTQYF
TGTGCCAGCAGCTTCCGGAGCACAGATACGCAGTATTTT
>TRBD2|TRBV9|once|TRBJ2-5
CASSVGGSASGKETQYF
TGTGCCAGCAGCGTAGGCGGGTCGGCTAGCGGGAAAGAGACCCAGTACTTC
>TRBD1|TRBV5-8|.|TRBJ1-5
CASSLYTGGDSNQPQHF
TGTGCCAGCAGCTTGTATACAGGGGGTGATAGCAATCAGCCCCAGCATTTT
>.|TRBV5-1|.|TRBJ2-2
CASRRTSNTGELFF
TGCGCCAGCAGACGGACATCGAACACCGGGGAGCTGTTTTTT
>TRBD2|TRBV2|few|TRBJ2-3
CASSEARLADTQYF
TGTGCCAGCAGTGAAGCGCGACTAGCGGATACGCAGTATTTT
>.|TRBV6-1|.|TRBJ2-7
CASSEAGQLYEQYF
TGTGCCAGCAGTGAAGCGGGCCAGCTCTACGAGCAGTACTTC
>TRBD1|TRBV11-2|.|TRBJ2-3
CASSVQGALGDTQYF
TGTGCCAGCAGCGTACAGGGGGCGTTGGGAGATACGCAGTATTTT
>TRBD1|TRBV7-9|.|TRBJ1-1
CSSSLRDRGTEAFF
TGTTCCAGCAGCCTCCGAGACAGGGGAACTGAAGCTTTCTTT
>.|TRBV7-7|.|TRBJ1-2
CASSLALRGSNPEVYGYTF
TGTGCTAGCAGCTTAGCGCTTAGGGGGAGCAATCCGGAGGTTTATGGCTACACCTTC
>TRBD2|TRBV29-1|.|TRBJ2-3
CSVGGLADTDTQYF
TGCAGCGTTGGGGGACTAGCGGATACAGATACGCAGTATTTT
>TRBD2|TRBV2|.|TRBJ2-1
CASSGGLRSSYNEQFF
TGTGCCAGCAGTGGGGGACTACGGAGCTCCTACAATGAGCAGTTCTTC
>.|TRBV18|.|TRBJ2-7
CASSPVRESEQYF
TGTGCCAGCTCACCAGTAAGGGAGAGCGAGCAGTACTTC
>.|TRBV30|.|TRBJ1-1
CASRKWPMNTEAFF
TGTGCATCTAGGAAGTGGCCCATGAACACTGAAGCTTTCTTT
>.|TRBV10-3|.|TRBJ2-1
CAIRAGLNNEQFF
TGTGCCATCAGAGCTGGACTCAACAATGAGCAGTTCTTC
>TRBD1|TRBV25-1|few|TRBJ2-7
CASSDLGQAYEQYF
TGTGCCAGCAGTGATCTGGGACAGGCCTACGAGCAGTACTTC
>TRBD2|TRBV5-1|.|TRBJ2-3
CASSLVGSGVSTDTQYF
TGCGCCAGCAGCTTGGTTGGCAGCGGGGTTAGCACAGATACGCAGTATTTT
>TRBD2|TRBV11-1|.|TRBJ2-7
CASSFGTTSLGSTYEQYF
TGTGCCAGCAGCTTCGGGACTACCTCCTTAGGAAGCACCTACGAGCAGTACTTC
>TRBD2|TRBV7-9|.|TRBJ2-1
CASSSILAGAYNEQFF
TGTGCCAGCAGCTCAATACTAGCGGGAGCATACAATGAGCAGTTCTTC
>TRBD1|TRBV5-1|.|TRBJ1-4
CASSPLGTANEKLFF
TGCGCCAGCAGCCCGCTCGGGACAGCTAATGAAAAATTGTTTTTT
>TRBD1|TRBV6-4|.|TRBJ2-5
CARPEGQIGETQYF
TGTGCCAGGCCTGAGGGACAGATAGGAGAGACCCAGTACTTC
>.|TRBV6-5|.|TRBJ2-7
CASRRQLADYEQYF
TGTGCCAGTCGGAGACAGTTAGCGGATTACGAGCAGTACTTC
>TRBD2|TRBV27|.|TRBJ2-1
CASSWSTSGAEAVQFF
TGTGCCAGCAGTTGGTCGACTAGCGGGGCCGAAGCCGTGCAGTTCTTC
>TRBD1|TRBV6-6|.|TRBJ2-5
CASSGQTGGETQYF
TGTGCCAGCAGTGGCCAGACAGGGGGAGAGACCCAGTACTTC
>.|TRBV28|.|TRBJ2-7
CASSLATRDTNYEQYF
TGTGCCAGCAGTTTAGCTACCCGGGACACGAACTACGAGCAGTACTTC
>.|TRBV6-5|.|TRBJ2-1
CASKKRSYNEQFF
TGTGCCAGCAAAAAGCGATCCTACAATGAGCAGTTCTTC
>TRBD2|TRBV5-1|.|TRBJ2-7
CASSPRLAGGRNEQYF
TGCGCCAGCAGCCCAAGACTAGCGGGAGGGAGGAACGAGCAGTACTTC
>TRBD2|TRBV6-1|.|TRBJ2-1
CASRGPSGSWNEQFF
TGTGCCAGCAGGGGACCTAGCGGGAGTTGGAATGAGCAGTTCTTC
>TRBD1|TRBV30|.|TRBJ2-7
CAFPRDRAAYEQYF
TGTGCCTTCCCCAGGGACAGGGCCGCCTACGAGCAGTACTTC
>TRBD2|TRBV5-1|.|TRBJ2-1
CASSLELAGGYNEQFF
TGCGCCAGCAGCTTGGAACTAGCGGGAGGTTACAATGAGCAGTTCTTC
>.|TRBV30|.|TRBJ2-3
CAWSETRLSDTQYF
TGTGCCTGGAGTGAGACAAGGTTGTCAGATACGCAGTATTTT
>TRBD1|TRBV19|.|TRBJ1-1
CASSLHRGGPEAFF
TGTGCCAGTAGTCTCCACAGGGGGGGGCCTGAAGCTTTCTTT
>.|TRBV6-5|.|TRBJ2-7
CASSPGLARDEQYF
TGTGCCAGCAGCCCAGGATTGGCGAGGGACGAGCAGTACTTC
>TRBD1|TRBV2|.|TRBJ1-1
CASSSYTGTGEAFF
TGTGCCAGCAGCTCCTACACCGGGACAGGTGAGGCTTTCTTT
>.|TRBV27|.|TRBJ2-3
CASSLTGSSTDTQYF
TGTGCCAGCAGTTTAACGGGATCCAGCACAGATACGCAGTATTTT
>.|TRBV18|.|TRBJ1-1
CASSPLTAEAFF
TGTGCCAGCTCACCACTAACAGCTGAAGCTTTCTTT
>.|TRBV6-5|.|TRBJ2-7
CASSLTPYEQYF
TGTGCCAGCAGCCTGACACCGTACGAGCAGTACTTC
>TRBD2|TRBV5-4|.|TRBJ2-2
CASSPPGGAGELFF
TGTGCCAGCAGCCCCCCCGGGGGGGCCGGGGAGCTGTTTTTT
>.|TRBV16|.|TRBJ1-2
CASSPVRQENYGYTF
TGTGCCAGCAGCCCGGTAAGACAGGAAAACTATGGCTACACCTTC
>.|TRBV2|.|TRBJ1-3
CASTDGTGNTIYF
TGTGCCAGCACGGACGGGACTGGAAACACCATATATTTT
>.|TRBV27|.|TRBJ2-3
CASSPPSAGSAQYF
TGTGCCAGCAGTCCCCCCTCCGCTGGGAGTGCGCAGTATTTT
>TRBD2|TRBV5-4|.|TRBJ2-7
CASSHGLLREGSTYEQYF
TGTGCCAGCAGCCATGGACTACTCAGGGAGGGGTCCACATACGAGCAGTACTTC
>.|TRBV5-1|few|TRBJ2-7
CASRDADYEQYF
TGCGCCAGCAGAGACGCGGACTACGAGCAGTACTTC
>TRBD2|TRBV5-1|.|TRBJ2-7
CASSQTSGVSYEQYF
TGCGCCAGCAGCCAGACTAGCGGGGTCTCCTACGAGCAGTACTTC
>.|TRBV27|once|TRBJ2-3
CASSLVPDRQAPDTQYF
TGTGCCAGCTCGTTGGTTCCCGACAGGCAAGCACCAGATACGCAGTATTTT
>TRBD2|TRBV5-1|.|TRBJ2-1
CASSLALAGYNEQFF
TGCGCTAGCAGCTTGGCCCTAGCGGGGTACAATGAGCAGTTCTTC
>TRBD2|TRBV28|.|TRBJ2-7
CASIRAKGPRTSGSYEQYF
TGTGCCAGCATTAGGGCGAAGGGCCCCAGGACTAGCGGCTCCTACGAGCAGTACTTC
>.|TRBV6-1|.|TRBJ2-7
CASSETRGTPVYEQYF
TGTGCCAGCAGTGAAACTCGAGGGACACCAGTCTACGAGCAGTACTTC